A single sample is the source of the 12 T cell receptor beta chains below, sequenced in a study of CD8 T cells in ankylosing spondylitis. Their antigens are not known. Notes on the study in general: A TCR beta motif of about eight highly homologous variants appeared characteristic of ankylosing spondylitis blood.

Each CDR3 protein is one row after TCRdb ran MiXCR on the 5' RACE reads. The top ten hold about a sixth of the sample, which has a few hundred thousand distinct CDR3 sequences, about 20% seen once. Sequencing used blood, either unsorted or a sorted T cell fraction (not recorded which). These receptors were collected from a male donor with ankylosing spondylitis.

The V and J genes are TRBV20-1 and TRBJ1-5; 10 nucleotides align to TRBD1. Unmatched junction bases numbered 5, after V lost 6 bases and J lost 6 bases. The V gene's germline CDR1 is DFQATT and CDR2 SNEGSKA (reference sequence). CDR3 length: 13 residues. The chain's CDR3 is CSAPGTGVQPQHF. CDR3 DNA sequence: TGCAGTGCACCGGGGACAGGGGTTCAGCCCCAGCATTTT.

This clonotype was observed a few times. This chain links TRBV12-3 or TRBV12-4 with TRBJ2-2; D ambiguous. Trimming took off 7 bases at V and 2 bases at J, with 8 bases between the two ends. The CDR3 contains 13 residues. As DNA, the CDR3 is TGTGCCAGCACCTCCTCCAACACCGGGGAGCTGTTTTTT. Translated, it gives CASTSSNTGELFF.

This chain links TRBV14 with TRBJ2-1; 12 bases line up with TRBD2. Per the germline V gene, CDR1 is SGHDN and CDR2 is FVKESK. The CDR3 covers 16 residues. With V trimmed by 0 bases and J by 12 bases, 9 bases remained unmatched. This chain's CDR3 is CASSQDVLAGGPGQFF. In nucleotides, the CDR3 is TGTGCCAGCAGCCAAGACGTACTAGCGGGGGGTCCGGGGCAGTTCTTC.

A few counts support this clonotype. CDR3 sequence reads: CSGQGARGQPQHF. CDR3 coding DNA: TGCAGTGGACAGGGGGCTCGGGGTCAGCCCCAGCATTTT. The V call is TRBV20-1, the J call TRBJ1-5; 10 bases are a match to TRBD1. Germline lookup yields CDR1 DFQATT and CDR2 SNEGSKA (reference sequence). The CDR3 totals 13 residues. Trimming removed 7 bases from V and 6 bases from J; junction bases left unmatched: 6.

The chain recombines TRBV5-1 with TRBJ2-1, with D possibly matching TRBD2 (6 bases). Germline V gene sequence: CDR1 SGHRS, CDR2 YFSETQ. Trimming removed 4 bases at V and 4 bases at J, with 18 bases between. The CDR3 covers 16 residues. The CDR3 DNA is TGCGCCAGCAGCCTCGGGAGCCTGAACTTATACAATGAGCAGTTCTTC. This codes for CASSLGSLNLYNEQFF.

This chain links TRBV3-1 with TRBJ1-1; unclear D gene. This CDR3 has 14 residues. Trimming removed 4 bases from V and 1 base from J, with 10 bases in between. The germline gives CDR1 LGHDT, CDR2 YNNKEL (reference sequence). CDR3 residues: CASSRPPGNTEAFF. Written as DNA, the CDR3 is TGTGCCAGCAGCCGGCCACCAGGGAACACTGAAGCTTTCTTT.

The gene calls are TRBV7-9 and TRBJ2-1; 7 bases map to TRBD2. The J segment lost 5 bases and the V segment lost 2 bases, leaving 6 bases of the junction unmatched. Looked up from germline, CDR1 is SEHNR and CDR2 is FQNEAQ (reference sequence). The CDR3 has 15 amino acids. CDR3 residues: CASSLRLAEHNEQFF. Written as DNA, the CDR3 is TGTGCCAGCAGCTTAAGGCTAGCGGAGCACAATGAGCAGTTCTTC.

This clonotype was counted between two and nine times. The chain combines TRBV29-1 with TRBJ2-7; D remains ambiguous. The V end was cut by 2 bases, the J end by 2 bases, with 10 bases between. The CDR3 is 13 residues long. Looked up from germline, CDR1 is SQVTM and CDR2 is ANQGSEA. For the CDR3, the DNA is TGCAGCGTTGAAAAAGGGCCCACCTACGAGCAGTACTTC. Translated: CSVEKGPTYEQYF.

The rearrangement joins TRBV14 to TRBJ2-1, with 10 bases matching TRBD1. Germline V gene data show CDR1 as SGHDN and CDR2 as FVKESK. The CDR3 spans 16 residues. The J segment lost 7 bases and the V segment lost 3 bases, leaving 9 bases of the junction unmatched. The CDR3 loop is CASSQTRDRGYNEQFF. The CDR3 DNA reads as TGTGCCAGCAGCCAGACTCGGGACAGGGGTTATAATGAGCAGTTCTTC.

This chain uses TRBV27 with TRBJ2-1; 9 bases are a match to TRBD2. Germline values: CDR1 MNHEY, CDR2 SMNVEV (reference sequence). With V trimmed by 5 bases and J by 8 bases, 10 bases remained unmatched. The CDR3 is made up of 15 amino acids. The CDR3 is CASSQPGLAKHEQFF. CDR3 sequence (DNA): TGTGCCAGCAGTCAACCGGGACTAGCTAAGCATGAGCAGTTCTTC.

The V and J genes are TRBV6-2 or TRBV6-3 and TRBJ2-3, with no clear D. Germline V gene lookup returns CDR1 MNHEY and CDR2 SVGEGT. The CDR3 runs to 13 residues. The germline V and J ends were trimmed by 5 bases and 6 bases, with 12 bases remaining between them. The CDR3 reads CASSAHSWDTQYF. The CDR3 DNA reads TGTGCCAGCAGTGCACATAGTTGGGATACGCAGTATTTT.

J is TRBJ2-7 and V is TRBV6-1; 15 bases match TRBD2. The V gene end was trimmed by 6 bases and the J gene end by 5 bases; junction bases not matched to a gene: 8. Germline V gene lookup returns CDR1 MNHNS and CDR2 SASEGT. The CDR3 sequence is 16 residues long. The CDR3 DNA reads TGTGCCAGCAGCCGCTTGGGACTAGCGGGAGGAAACGAGCAGTACTTC. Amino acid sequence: CASSRLGLAGGNEQYF.